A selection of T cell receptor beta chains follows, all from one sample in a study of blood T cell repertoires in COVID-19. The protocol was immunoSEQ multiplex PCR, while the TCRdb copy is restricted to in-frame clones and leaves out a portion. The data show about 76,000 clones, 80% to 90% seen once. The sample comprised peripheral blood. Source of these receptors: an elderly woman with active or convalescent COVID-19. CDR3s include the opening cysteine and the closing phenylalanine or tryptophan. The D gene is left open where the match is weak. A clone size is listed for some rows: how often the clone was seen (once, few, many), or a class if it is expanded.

CASPGGWYNEQFF	TGTGCCAGCCCGGGGGGGTGGTACAATGAGCAGTTCTTC	TRBV6-5	TRBJ2-1	TRBD2	NA
CASRREGLEWDTEAFF	TGTGCCAGCAGACGTGAGGGCTTGGAGTGGGACACTGAAGCTTTCTTT	TRBV9	TRBJ1-1	NA	once
CASESGLSSYNEQFF	TGCGCCAGTGAATCAGGGCTAAGCTCCTACAATGAGCAGTTCTTC	TRBV5-1	TRBJ2-1	NA	NA
CASSKTKGANQPQHF	TGTGCCAGTAGTAAAACAAAGGGGGCAAATCAGCCCCAGCATTTT	TRBV19	TRBJ1-5	TRBD1	NA
CASSPSTDYYGYTF	TGTGCCAGCAGTCCTAGCACGGATTACTATGGCTACACCTTC	TRBV6-5	TRBJ1-2	NA	once
CASSSPLNYEQYF	TGTGCCAGCAGCTCTCCCCTAAACTACGAGCAGTACTTC	TRBV7-2	TRBJ2-7	NA	NA
CSAGGPVPFF	TGCAGTGCAGGGGGTCCTGTTCCGTTCTTC	TRBV20-1	TRBJ2-1	NA	NA
CASSLIGQGQSPLHF	TGTGCCAGCAGCTTAATTGGACAGGGTCAATCACCCCTCCACTTT	TRBV7-3	TRBJ1-6	TRBD1	few
CASSFQGGNTGYTF	TGTGCCAGCAGTTTTCAAGGGGGCAACACGGGCTACACCTTC	TRBV27	TRBJ1-2	TRBD1	NA
CASSQDPNTEAFF	TGCGCCAGCAGCCAAGATCCAAACACTGAAGCTTTCTTT	TRBV4-3	TRBJ1-1	NA	NA
CASSLQEGSETQYF	TGTGCCAGCAGTTTACAGGAGGGGTCAGAGACCCAGTACTTC	TRBV28	TRBJ2-5	NA	NA
CASSPDRVGQPQHF	TGTGCCAGCAGCCCCGACAGGGTTGGTCAGCCCCAGCATTTT	TRBV11-2	TRBJ1-5	TRBD1	NA
CAISEQGQGKNIQYF	TGTGCCATCAGTGAGCAGGGACAGGGAAAAAACATTCAGTACTTC	TRBV10-3	TRBJ2-4	TRBD1	NA
CASSSQAGPEKLFF	TGTGCCAGCAGTTCACAGGCCGGACCCGAAAAACTGTTTTTT	TRBV6-5	TRBJ1-4	NA	few
CAWSPPGINNEQFF	TGTGCCTGGAGTCCCCCGGGAATTAACAATGAGCAGTTCTTC	TRBV30	TRBJ2-1	NA	NA
CASSLGRELFF	TGTGCCAGCAGCCTCGGGAGGGAGCTGTTTTTT	TRBV11-2	TRBJ2-2	NA	NA
CASSLIVETQYF	TGTGCCAGCAGTTTAATAGTCGAGACCCAGTACTTC	TRBV28	TRBJ2-5	NA	few
CASSEIQGIGETQYF	TGTGCCAGCAGCGAGATACAGGGGATAGGAGAGACCCAGTACTTC	TRBV2	TRBJ2-5	TRBD1	NA
CASSFFLSGPVGELFF	TGTGCCAGCAGCTTTTTTCTATCAGGGCCTGTCGGGGAGCTGTTTTTT	TRBV5-4	TRBJ2-2	NA	NA
CASSWRESYEQYF	TGTGCCAGCAGCTGGCGGGAATCCTACGAGCAGTACTTC	TRBV7-8	TRBJ2-7	NA	NA
CASGQIMNTEAFF	TGTGCCAGTGGACAGATCATGAACACTGAAGCTTTCTTT	TRBV19	TRBJ1-1	NA	NA
CASRPRAGDTGELFF	TGTGCCAGCAGACCTAGAGCGGGGGACACCGGGGAGCTGTTTTTT	TRBV7-2	TRBJ2-2	TRBD2	NA
CASSIGGTPQETQYF	TGTGCCAGTAGTATCGGGGGGACTCCACAAGAGACCCAGTACTTC	TRBV19	TRBJ2-5	TRBD2	NA
CASSIAGTGDEKLFF	TGCGCCAGCAGCATCGCCGGGACAGGGGATGAAAAACTGTTTTTT	TRBV5-1	TRBJ1-4	TRBD1	NA
CASSLEQQGYTF	TGTGCCAGCAGTTTAGAACAGCAAGGCTACACCTTC	TRBV12-3/TRBV12-4	TRBJ1-2	NA	NA
CASSPGTGSEKLFF	TGTGCCAGTAGTCCCGGGACAGGGAGTGAAAAACTGTTTTTT	TRBV19	TRBJ1-4	TRBD1	few
CASSLRQGEGSPLHF	TGTGCCAGCAGCCTAAGACAGGGGGAAGGCTCACCCCTCCACTTT	TRBV11-1	TRBJ1-6	TRBD1	NA
CARTGGLGEKLFF	TGTGCCAGAACAGGGGGCTTAGGTGAAAAACTGTTTTTT	TRBV30	TRBJ1-4	TRBD1	NA
CSVVTDRGYEKLFF	TGCAGCGTTGTGACTGACAGGGGATACGAAAAACTGTTTTTT	TRBV29-1	TRBJ1-4	TRBD1	NA
CASSFGGAREKLFF	TGTGCCAGCAGTTTCGGGGGGGCGCGGGAAAAACTGTTTTTT	TRBV27	TRBJ1-4	NA	once
CASSSRDTQYF	TGTGCCAGCAGCTCCCGAGATACGCAGTATTTT	TRBV12-3/TRBV12-4	TRBJ2-3	NA	few
CASSSGQFYGYTF	TGTGCCAGTAGTTCTGGACAGTTCTATGGCTACACCTTC	TRBV19	TRBJ1-2	NA	NA
CASSLDILTGELFF	TGTGCCAGCAGCCTGGACATCCTCACCGGGGAGCTGTTTTTT	TRBV7-3	TRBJ2-2	NA	NA
CASSFLSSGGVTDTQYF	TGTGCCAGCAGCTTCCTATCTAGCGGGGGGGTAACAGATACGCAGTATTTT	TRBV11-2	TRBJ2-3	TRBD2	NA
CASSLGVGTSGRAQYF	TGCGCCAGCAGCTTGGGTGTGGGGACTAGCGGACGAGCCCAGTACTTC	TRBV5-1	TRBJ2-5	TRBD2	NA
CASSLVPGEGSGANVLTF	TGCGCCAGCAGCTTGGTGCCAGGGGAAGGCTCTGGGGCCAACGTCCTGACTTTC	TRBV5-1	TRBJ2-6	NA	NA
CASSLFLRGSTIYF	TGTGCCAGCAGCTTATTCCTCCGGGGAAGCACCATATATTTT	TRBV7-2	TRBJ1-3	NA	NA
CASSHIAGSTDTQYF	TGCGCCAGCAGTCACATAGCGGGCAGCACAGATACGCAGTATTTT	TRBV23-1	TRBJ2-3	TRBD2	NA
CASSLNRAGANVLTF	TGTGCCAGCAGCCTGAACAGGGCTGGGGCCAACGTCCTGACTTTC	TRBV11-2	TRBJ2-6	NA	NA
CASSQLTGNEQFF	TGTGCCAGCAGCCAATTAACAGGGAATGAGCAGTTCTTC	TRBV3-1/TRBV3-2	TRBJ2-1	NA	NA
CASSPLIGGSYNEQFF	TGTGCCAGCAGCCCTCTAATCGGGGGGTCCTACAATGAGCAGTTCTTC	TRBV9	TRBJ2-1	TRBD2	NA
CASRLNGGLDSTDTQYF	TGTGCCAGCAGACTCAACGGGGGATTGGACAGCACAGATACGCAGTATTTT	TRBV7-2	TRBJ2-3	NA	NA
CSVKVAGGHEQFF	TGCAGCGTCAAGGTAGCGGGGGGGCATGAGCAGTTCTTC	TRBV29-1	TRBJ2-1	TRBD2	NA
CASSYPGVRGANVLTF	TGTGCCAGCAGCTACCCCGGGGTGCGAGGGGCCAACGTCCTGACTTTC	TRBV7-2	TRBJ2-6	NA	NA
CASSMDRGTTDTQYF	TGTGCCAGTAGTATGGACAGGGGAACTACAGATACGCAGTATTTT	TRBV19	TRBJ2-3	TRBD1	NA
CASSGTGFTEAFF	TGTGCCAGCAGCGGGACAGGGTTCACTGAAGCTTTCTTT	TRBV2	TRBJ1-1	TRBD1	once
CASSQGTAFVGYTF	TGTGCCAGCAGCCAGGGGACAGCCTTTGTAGGCTACACCTTC	TRBV7-9	TRBJ1-2	TRBD1	NA
CASSSPLNSETGDEQYF	TGTGCCAGCAGCTCACCCCTGAATTCCGAGACAGGGGATGAGCAGTACTTC	TRBV7-6	TRBJ2-7	TRBD1	NA
CASRPGTGPWDEQYF	TGTGCCAGCAGACCCGGGACAGGCCCTTGGGACGAGCAGTACTTC	TRBV7-8	TRBJ2-7	TRBD1	NA
CASSPPDRAEGGKLFF	TGTGCCAGCAGCCCGCCGGACAGGGCCGAAGGGGGAAAACTGTTTTTT	TRBV9	TRBJ1-4	TRBD1	NA
CASSLPLDRGSAFF	TGTGCCAGCAGCTTACCCTTGGACAGGGGTTCGGCTTTCTTT	TRBV7-9	TRBJ1-1	TRBD1	few
CASSVTTGGRRETQYF	TGTGCCAGCAGCGTTACGACAGGGGGGAGGAGAGAGACCCAGTACTTC	TRBV27	TRBJ2-5	TRBD1	NA